Listed here are 16 T cell receptor beta chains from one sample, sequenced in a study of T cell changes during pregnancy in multiple sclerosis. Repertoires were generated with immunoSEQ multiplex PCR, while TCRdb's copy carries only in-frame clones and drops some. The table has just under 65,000 clones, 91% seen once. The input for sequencing was peripheral blood, taken after pregnancy. These receptors originate from a female donor in good health, enrolled as a control in a pregnancy study.

This clone was detected only once. The CDR3 is CASRAGTEYQPQHF. The DNA for the CDR3 is TGTGCCAGCAGGGCCGGGACAGAATATCAGCCCCAGCATTTT. This rearrangement joins TRBV6-1 to TRBJ1-5; 7 bases align to TRBD1. The germline gives CDR1 MNHNS, CDR2 SASEGT. This CDR3 has 14 residues. J lost 5 bases, V lost 6 bases, and 7 bases had no gene match.

The CDR3 DNA reads TGTGCCACCAGCAGCCGACAGGGTGGGCAAGAGACCCAGTACTTC. It yields the protein CATSSRQGGQETQYF. The V gene is TRBV15, the J gene TRBJ2-5; 7 nucleotides line up with TRBD1. V lost 3 bases, J lost 2 bases, and 6 bases stayed unmatched. This CDR3 region has 15 residues. Germline CDR1 is LNHNV and CDR2 is YYDKDF (reference sequence).

This clone was seen just once. The V and J genes are TRBV4-3 and TRBJ2-1, with D possibly being TRBD2 (5 bases). This CDR3 has 15 amino acids. V was cut by 1 base and J by 2 bases, with 9 bases left in between. Germline assignment: CDR1 LGHNA and CDR2 YSLEER. The CDR3 region is CASSQGRGPYNEQFF. CDR3 bases: TGCGCCAGCAGCCAAGGTCGAGGGCCCTACAATGAGCAGTTCTTC.

This clone was seen a single time. This chain uses TRBV9 with TRBJ1-2; a weak D match, TRBD1 (5 bases). This CDR3 is built from 15 residues. V was trimmed by 1 base and J by 0 bases, leaving 10 bases between them. Germline-derived CDR1 and CDR2 are SGDLS and YYNGEE. This chain's CDR3 is CASSVWGGANYGYTF. CDR3 bases: TGTGCCAGCAGCGTATGGGGGGGAGCTAACTATGGCTACACCTTC.

V gene TRBV14 combines with J gene TRBJ2-1; 12 nucleotides line up with TRBD2. CDR3 length: 16 residues. J lost 9 bases, V lost 3 bases, and 9 bases had no gene match. Germline V gene lookup returns CDR1 SGHDN and CDR2 FVKESK. CDR3 loop: CASSQDGLAGPSEQFF. CDR3 DNA: TGTGCCAGCAGCCAGGACGGACTAGCGGGGCCAAGTGAGCAGTTCTTC.

The rearrangement links TRBV6-6 to TRBJ1-2; 9 bases match TRBD1. This CDR3 has 14 amino acids. Trimming at V came to 7 bases and at J to 5 bases, leaving 8 bases not matched to a gene. Germline V CDR1 and CDR2: MNHNY, SVGAGI (reference sequence). CDR3 protein: CASTTRDREYGYTF. The CDR3, as DNA: TGTGCCAGCACAACTCGGGACAGGGAGTATGGCTACACCTTC.

The chain is built from TRBV7-2 and TRBJ2-2; 7 positions match TRBD2. Unmatched junction bases numbered 4, after V lost 9 bases and J lost 3 bases. This CDR3 spans 13 amino acids. CDR1 is SGHTA and CDR2 is FQGNSA in the germline V gene. CDR3 amino acids: CASKGGDTGELFF. For the CDR3, the DNA is TGTGCCAGTAAGGGAGGGGACACCGGGGAGCTGTTTTTT.

The chain joins TRBV9 to TRBJ2-2, with 9 bases lining up with TRBD2. The CDR3 sequence is 17 residues long. Losses at the gene ends were 3 bases for V and 4 bases for J; bases not matched to a gene: 10. The V gene's germline CDR1 is SGDLS and CDR2 YYNGEE. The CDR3 nucleotides are TGTGCCAGCAGCGGCGGGCTAGCGGGGACTACCACCGGGGAGCTGTTTTTT. This encodes CASSGGLAGTTTGELFF.

This chain uses TRBV7-9 with TRBJ1-1, with unresolved D. The CDR3 is 13 residues long. Germline CDR1 is SEHNR and CDR2 is FQNEAQ (reference sequence). V shed 3 bases and J shed 2 bases, with 7 bases lying between them. The chain's CDR3 is CASSFFYNTEAFF. The CDR3 nucleotides are TGTGCCAGCAGCTTCTTCTACAACACTGAAGCTTTCTTT.

The sample holds one count of this clone. The gene calls are TRBV2 and TRBJ2-3; 7 bases map to TRBD1. Germline lookup yields CDR1 SNHLY and CDR2 FYNNEI. J was trimmed by 0 bases and V by 4 bases; bases with no gene match: 4. CDR3 length: 15 amino acids. This chain's CDR3 is CASSVEQGSTDTQYF. Written as DNA, the CDR3 is TGTGCCAGCAGTGTAGAACAGGGGAGCACAGATACGCAGTATTTT.

This chain joins TRBV11-2 and TRBJ1-1; D ambiguous. V was shortened by 2 bases and J by 1 base, with 11 bases between the two germline ends. Germline V gives CDR1 SGHAT, CDR2 FQNNGV. The CDR3 contains 15 residues. The CDR3 is CASSLTSPGNTEAFF. The DNA for the CDR3 is TGTGCCAGCAGCTTAACGTCCCCCGGGAACACTGAAGCTTTCTTT.

The rearrangement links TRBV2 to TRBJ1-2, with 8 bases identical to TRBD1. Germline V gives CDR1 SNHLY, CDR2 FYNNEI. V shed 1 base, J shed 4 bases, and the junction held 14 bases outside the gene matches. The CDR3 loop spans 18 amino acids. The DNA of the CDR3 is TGTGCCAGCAGTGAAGGGGTTCACAGGGGGTCTCGCCCCTATGGCTACACCTTC. As protein: CASSEGVHRGSRPYGYTF.

The V gene is TRBV4-1, the J gene TRBJ1-1, with 9 bases that match TRBD1. J was trimmed by 4 bases and V by 8 bases; bases with no gene match: 8. This CDR3 comprises 14 residues. Per germline, CDR1 MGHRA and CDR2 YSYEKL. The CDR3 DNA sequence: TGCGCCAGCGGTCCCGGGACAGGGCTCACTGAAGCTTTCTTT. Translated: CASGPGTGLTEAFF.

The V and J genes are TRBV5-5 and TRBJ2-7; 9 bases agree with TRBD1. Looked up from germline, CDR1 is SGHKS and CDR2 is YYEKEE (reference sequence). Unmatched junction bases numbered 12, after V lost 3 bases and J lost 5 bases. This CDR3 region has 16 residues. CDR3 amino acids: CASSSGYGQGSDEQYF. For the CDR3, the DNA is TGTGCCAGCAGCTCGGGCTACGGACAGGGGAGTGACGAGCAGTACTTC.

The genes are TRBV4-2 and TRBJ2-1, with TRBD2 matching 12 bases. Looked up from germline, CDR1 is LGHNA and CDR2 is YNFKEQ. The length of the CDR3 is 16 residues. V lost 3 bases to trimming and J lost 7 bases; unmatched junction nucleotides: 7. The CDR3 sequence is CASSQSSGGEGNEQFF. CDR3 DNA: TGTGCCAGCAGCCAGTCTAGCGGGGGGGAGGGGAATGAGCAGTTCTTC.

The chain employs TRBV23-1 and TRBJ2-3, with 11 bases fitting TRBD2. TRBV23-1 is designated an ORF whose function remains uncertain. V shed 7 bases and J 8 bases; nucleotides not matched to a gene: 20. CDR3 length: 18 residues. The CDR3 sequence: CASTSYPPSGGPLCTQYF. CDR3 coding DNA: TGCGCCAGCACCTCATACCCTCCTAGCGGGGGGCCCTTATGTACGCAGTATTTT.